The clone carrying this T cell receptor (beta chain) showed up just a few times. No antigen is known for it. Other DNA sequences in this specimen translate into the identical CDR3. This specimen comes from a study of PD-1 blockade in classical Hodgkin lymphoma. General observations from the study: Complete responders started with a diversity level that resembled newly diagnosed patients at baseline. Nothing has yet pinned down what causes the repertoire differences, possibly disease activity or prior therapy. At C4D1, TCR diversity had climbed significantly for CD4+ cells, though not for CD8+ cells.

The assay was immunoSEQ multiplex PCR, and TCRdb's table has in-frame clones only and misses some. The repertoire consists of 45,000 to 50,000 clones, with 80% occurring once and the leading ten covering 22%. J gave up 4 bases and V 6 bases, and 10 bases lay outside the gene matches. This CDR3 contains 15 residues. Germline CDR1 and CDR2: LNHDA and SQIVND (reference sequence). All patients relapsed after autologous stem cell transplantation, and brentuximab vedotin exposure varied. The J gene is TRBJ1-1, the V gene TRBV19; 8 bases are shared with TRBD1. Sequencing used peripheral blood mononuclear cells (PBMCs), obtained before the second cycle of nivolumab. The source of this sequence is a human donor with classical Hodgkin lymphoma. CDR3 in amino acids: CASSPRDRRSTEAFF. DNA for the CDR3: TGTGCCAGTAGCCCGAGGGACAGGAGAAGCACTGAAGCTTTCTTT.